Below, 31 T cell receptor beta chains from the same sample are listed, as sequenced in a study of regulatory T cells in long-lasting Graves disease. Combining iRepertoire HTBI primers with Arm-PCR of CDR3 regions, the authors built TCR beta libraries. TCRdb reanalysed the multiplex PCR reads using MiXCR and keeps one entry per CDR3 protein. The table shows 300,000 to 400,000 distinct CDR3 sequences, with about 18% occurring only once. Sample time point: persistent/refractory GD, antithyroid drugs over 5 years with positive TRAb. The authors made the TCR library using RNA they extracted from PBMCs. Sequenced material: peripheral blood mononuclear cells (PBMCs), taken when the disease was refractory, from a patient treated with antithyroid drugs. Receptors originate from a female donor with Graves disease.

There are many counts of this clonotype. The chain employs TRBV24-1 and TRBJ2-2; possibly TRBD1 for D (5 bases). CDR3 length: 16 residues. V lost 0 bases and J 4 bases, leaving 11 bases between the germline ends. CDR1 KGHDR and CDR2 SFDVKD come from the germline V gene. This CDR3 is CATSDLRQGGTGELFF. The CDR3 region has the DNA TGTGCCACCAGTGATTTGCGCCAGGGTGGCACCGGGGAGCTGTTTTTT.

This chain connects TRBV3-1 to TRBJ2-6; D gene unclear. The CDR3 extends over 15 amino acids. V lost 4 bases to trimming and J lost 0 bases, with 7 bases between them. In germline, CDR1 is LGHDT, CDR2 YNNKEL (reference sequence). CDR3 sequence (DNA): TGTGCCAGCAGCCCCCCCGCCTCTGGGGCCAACGTCCTGACTTTC. Its translation: CASSPPASGANVLTF.

This clonotype was observed a few times. This chain links TRBV10-3 with TRBJ2-7; TRBD2 aligns across 8 bases. This CDR3 has 12 amino acids. The germline CDR1 and CDR2 sequences are ENHRY and SYGVKD. V lost 10 bases and J lost 5; bases outside the gene matches: 7. The CDR3 region is CATRRGADEQYF. CDR3 bases: TGTGCCACCCGGCGGGGGGCCGACGAGCAGTACTTC.

This clonotype occurred many times. The chain recombines TRBV5-1 with TRBJ2-7, with D unresolved. This CDR3 is 15 amino acids long. The V end was cut by 0 bases, the J end by 3 bases, with 13 bases between. Germline V gives CDR1 SGHRS, CDR2 YFSETQ. The CDR3 nucleotides are TGCGCCAGCAGCTTGGAACCAGTTACCCTCTACGAGCAGTACTTC. Translation gives CASSLEPVTLYEQYF.

In this sample, this clonotype turned up many times. The chain joins TRBV2 to TRBJ1-2; a weak D match, TRBD1 (6 bases). CDR3 length equals 15 residues. Germline CDR1 and CDR2: SNHLY and FYNNEI. Trimming took off 3 bases at V and 4 bases at J, with 15 bases between the two ends. The CDR3: CASSDYRAGSYGYTF. CDR3 nucleotides: TGTGCCAGCAGTGACTACAGGGCGGGAAGCTATGGCTACACCTTC. The whole variable domain, remainder taken from reference TRBV2 and TRBJ1-2, is EPEVTQTPSHQVTQMGQEVILRCVPISNHLYFYWYRQILGQKVEFLVSFYNNEISEKSEIFDDQFSVERPDGSNFTLKIRSTKLEDSAMYFCASSDYRAGSYGYTFGSGTRLTVV.

As to this clonotype: This could be a read error, since a much larger clone is one nucleotide away. The chain joins TRBV4-1 to TRBJ2-5, with 9 bases matching TRBD1. Germline lookup yields CDR1 MGHRA and CDR2 YSYEKL. This CDR3 contains 16 residues. Trimming at V came to 5 bases and at J to 3 bases, leaving 10 bases not matched to a gene. Here the CDR3 DNA reads TGCGCCAGCAGCGAGTTCACAGGGGGCGGGAAAGAGACCCAGTACTTC. It is translated as CASSEFTGGGKETQYF.

There are a few counts of this clonotype. The V call is TRBV25-1, the J call TRBJ1-2; a weak D match, TRBD1 (5 bases). Germline lookup yields CDR1 MGHDK and CDR2 SYGVNS. The CDR3 totals 14 residues. Trimming pared 4 bases from V and 5 bases from J, leaving 14 bases between. In DNA form, the CDR3 reads TGTGCCAGCAGTGCGGGGCAGAGTCATTATGGCTACACCTTC. The encoded protein is CASSAGQSHYGYTF.

The sample holds many counts of this clonotype. The CDR3 reads CASSSGGGPDLLQETQYF. In nucleotides, the CDR3 is TGTGCCAGCAGCTCTGGGGGTGGGCCAGACCTTCTGCAAGAGACCCAGTACTTC. The chain has TRBV5-8 and TRBJ2-5; D is perhaps TRBD1 or TRBD2 (5 bases each). The CDR3 runs 18 residues. Deletions cut 3 bases from V and 2 bases from J, with 23 bases between. CDR1 is SGHTS, CDR2 YDEGEE, per germline.

This clonotype came up many times. The V call is TRBV12-3 or TRBV12-4, the J call TRBJ2-5, with a tentative D call TRBD2 (6 bases). Trimming removed 8 bases from V and 3 bases from J, with 10 bases in between. CDR3 size: 12 residues. The CDR3 region is CASGGSEETQYF. For the CDR3, the DNA is TGTGCCAGCGGAGGGAGCGAAGAGACCCAGTACTTC.

This clonotype was found many times. The V call is TRBV11-2, the J call TRBJ2-7, with 7 nucleotides matching TRBD1. The germline V gene has CDR1 SGHAT and CDR2 FQNNGV. V lost 3 bases to trimming and J lost 7 bases; unmatched junction nucleotides: 6. CDR3 length equals 13 residues. The CDR3 DNA reads as TGTGCCAGCAGCTTGGACAGGCTCAGGGAGCAGTACTTC. Translated, it gives CASSLDRLREQYF. Looking up the rest from reference TRBV11-2 and TRBJ2-7 gives the full variable domain: EAGVAQSPRYKIIEKRQSVAFWCNPISGHATLYWYQQILGQGPKLLIQFQNNGVVDDSQLPKDRFSAERLKGVDSTLKIQPAKLEDSAVYLCASSLDRLREQYFGPGTRLTVT.

In this sample, this clonotype turned up many times. This chain joins TRBV5-5 and TRBJ2-5; TRBD2 matches 7 bases. The germline CDR1 and CDR2 sequences are SGHKS and YYEKEE (reference sequence). Germline trimming cut 5 bases from V and 5 bases from J; bases unmatched to any gene: 12. CDR3 length: 15 amino acids. Here the CDR3 reads CASSYRLAAQETQYF. DNA of the CDR3: TGTGCCAGCAGTTATAGACTAGCCGCTCAGGAGACCCAGTACTTC. The full variable domain, in which reference TRBV5-5 and TRBJ2-5 provide the parts outside the CDR3, is DAGVTQSPTHLIKTRGQQVTLRCSPISGHKSVSWYQQVLGQGPQFIFQYYEKEERGRGNFPDRFSARQFPNYSSELNVNALLLGDSALYLCASSYRLAAQETQYFGPGTRLLVL.

This clonotype was counted at least ten times. The V and J genes are TRBV12-3 or TRBV12-4 and TRBJ1-2, with unresolved D. The CDR3 is 14 residues long. Trimming took off 3 bases at V and 5 bases at J, with 13 bases between the two ends. DNA of the CDR3: TGTGCCAGCAGTTTTGACGGAGGAGGGTATGGCTACACCTTC. Translated: CASSFDGGGYGYTF.

The CDR3 sequence is CASSAGPGLLYEQYF. CDR3 bases: TGTGCCAGCAGCGCGGGACCGGGACTTCTCTACGAGCAGTACTTC. The rearrangement joins TRBV28 to TRBJ2-7, with D possibly being TRBD2 (6 bases). V was clipped by 6 bases and J by 3 bases, with 18 bases between them. CDR1 is MDHEN and CDR2 is SYDVKM in the germline V gene. The CDR3 has 15 residues.

This clonotype was observed at least ten times. The gene calls are TRBV2 and TRBJ2-7; D not certain. This CDR3 has 13 amino acids. Trimming stripped 5 bases from V and 3 bases from J, with 11 bases between. Per germline, CDR1 SNHLY and CDR2 FYNNEI. CDR3 amino acids: CASSPRASYEQYF. The CDR3 nucleotides read TGTGCCAGCAGTCCCCGGGCCAGCTACGAGCAGTACTTC.

This clonotype was seen ten or more times. The chain carries TRBV7-8 and TRBJ1-2; no reliable D call. This CDR3 comprises 16 residues. Trimming removed 0 bases at V and 4 bases at J, with 15 bases between. Germline V gene data show CDR1 as SGHVS and CDR2 as FQNEAQ. The CDR3 sequence is CASSLAGWGNIYGYTF. For the CDR3, the DNA is TGTGCCAGCAGCTTAGCGGGATGGGGAAACATCTATGGCTACACCTTC. Drawing the rest from reference TRBV7-8 and TRBJ1-2, the complete variable domain is GAGVSQSPRYKVAKRGQDVALRCDPISGHVSLFWYQQALGQGPEFLTYFQNEAQLDKSGLPSDRFFAERPEGSVSTLKIQRTQQEDSAVYLCASSLAGWGNIYGYTFGSGTRLTVV.

The chain has TRBV11-2 and TRBJ2-3; no firm D call. CDR3 length: 13 residues. Germline V gene data show CDR1 as SGHAT and CDR2 as FQNNGV. V gave up 1 base and J gave up 6 bases, with 8 bases separating them. CDR3 bases: TGTGCCAGCAGCTTAGGGTTAAGGGATACGCAGTATTTT. Protein sequence: CASSLGLRDTQYF.

Remarks on this clonotype: A single base separates this from a much larger clone, so it may be a read error. This rearrangement joins TRBV13 to TRBJ2-5, with D tentatively TRBD2 (5 bases). CDR1 is PRHDT and CDR2 is FYEKMQ in the germline V gene (reference sequence). The CDR3 loop spans 14 amino acids. The chain's CDR3 is CAGSLVREQETQYF. The CDR3 DNA reads TGTGCCGGCAGCCTAGTTAGGGAGCAAGAGACCCAGTACTTC.

V gene TRBV29-1 combines with J gene TRBJ2-3, with 8 bases aligning to TRBD2. This CDR3 has 14 amino acids. The V and J ends lost 4 bases and 3 bases, in that order; junction bases with no gene match: 6. CDR1 and CDR2 from the germline V gene are SQVTM and ANQGSEA. CDR3 coding DNA: TGCAGCGTTGTAGCGGGGAAAGGAACAGATACGCAGTATTTT. Its translation is CSVVAGKGTDTQYF.

The sample holds many counts of this clonotype. This chain connects TRBV12-5 to TRBJ1-2; 9 bases align to TRBD1. CDR1 LGHNT and CDR2 FRNRAP come from the germline V gene. The V segment lost 3 bases and the J segment 8 bases; nucleotides outside the gene matches: 7. The CDR3 length is 14 residues. The DNA of the CDR3 is TGTGCTAGTGGTTTTGCCGGGACAGGGAACGGCTACACCTTC. Translation gives CASGFAGTGNGYTF.

This clonotype has a count of ten or more. The chain combines TRBV3-1 with TRBJ1-1; 7 bases fit TRBD1. V dropped 1 base and J dropped 11; count of bases not matched to a gene: 1. The CDR3 extends over 11 amino acids. Germline V CDR1 and CDR2: LGHDT, YNNKEL (reference sequence). CDR3 sequence: CASSQAGGAFF. CDR3 DNA: TGTGCCAGCAGCCAAGCAGGGGGGGCTTTCTTT.

Note on this clonotype: A much larger clonotype is one base distant, so this may be a read error. This chain joins TRBV24-1 and TRBJ2-5, with TRBD2 matching over 9 bases. The V segment lost 9 bases and the J segment 4 bases; nucleotides outside the gene matches: 11. Per the germline V gene, CDR1 is KGHDR and CDR2 is SFDVKD. This CDR3 region has 15 residues. For the CDR3, the DNA is TGTGCCACCCAGCGAGCGGGAGGTAGGCGAGAGACCCAGTACTTC. Translating gives CATQRAGGRRETQYF.

This clonotype has ten or more counts. This chain uses TRBV11-3 with TRBJ2-7; D remains ambiguous. The CDR3 runs 14 residues. The V end was cut by 0 bases, the J end by 1 base, with 7 bases between. Germline V gene sequence: CDR1 SGHNT, CDR2 YENEEA. For the CDR3, the DNA is TGTGCCAGCAGCTTAGAGAAGGGTTCCTACGAGCAGTACTTC. Translated: CASSLEKGSYEQYF.

The chain has TRBV19 and TRBJ2-2; either TRBD1 or TRBD2 may supply D (5 bases each). The germline V gene encodes CDR1 LNHDA and CDR2 SQIVND (reference sequence). The CDR3 totals 15 residues. V was cut by 3 bases and J by 3 bases, with 11 bases left in between. The CDR3 region is CASSIGTLHTGELFF. The CDR3 nucleotides read TGTGCCAGTAGTATTGGGACCCTCCACACCGGGGAGCTGTTTTTT.

V gene TRBV28 combines with J gene TRBJ1-5; TRBD1 might be the D (6 bases). V dropped 5 bases and J dropped 2 bases, with 13 bases sitting between them. The germline gives CDR1 MDHEN, CDR2 SYDVKM. The CDR3 spans 15 residues. Here the CDR3 DNA reads TGTGCCAGCAGTGGGGACGGGGGGCGCAATCAGCCCCAGCATTTT. Amino acid sequence: CASSGDGGRNQPQHF.

V usage is TRBV11-2 and J usage is TRBJ2-1; 10 bases are shared with TRBD2. Germline CDR1 reads SGHAT; CDR2 reads FQNNGV. J lost 13 bases, V lost 5 bases, and 17 bases had no gene match. The CDR3 is 16 residues long. The CDR3 here is CASSPTRTSGKKEQFF. CDR3 in DNA: TGTGCCAGCAGCCCCACCCGGACTAGCGGAAAAAAGGAACAGTTCTTC.

This clonotype was counted ten times or more. The genes are TRBV18 and TRBJ2-7; perhaps D is TRBD1 or TRBD2 (5 bases each). This CDR3 region has 12 residues. V lost 1 base and J lost 8, with 9 bases in between. Germline CDR1 KGHSH, CDR2 LQKENI. Written as DNA, the CDR3 is TGTGCCAGCTCACCACGCGAGGGACAGCAGTACTTC. Translating gives CASSPREGQQYF.

In this sample, this clonotype turned up many times. The J gene is TRBJ1-2, the V gene TRBV2; no definite D call. V was shortened by 7 bases and J by 4 bases, with 7 bases between the two germline ends. The CDR3 runs 11 residues. Germline CDR1 and CDR2: SNHLY and FYNNEI. The CDR3 region is CASTRTYGYTF. The CDR3 region has the DNA TGTGCCAGCACAAGAACCTATGGCTACACCTTC.

The chain recombines TRBV12-3 or TRBV12-4 with TRBJ1-2, with D possibly matching TRBD1 (5 bases). V dropped 5 bases and J dropped 4 bases, with 11 bases sitting between them. The CDR3 contains 13 residues. The CDR3 bases are TGTGCCAGCAGTCCGGGACTGACCTATGGCTACACCTTC. Amino acid sequence: CASSPGLTYGYTF.

This clonotype was seen many times. The V gene is TRBV20-1, the J gene TRBJ1-6; 8 nucleotides align to TRBD1. V shed 3 bases and J 9 bases; nucleotides not matched to a gene: 10. Germline loops: CDR1 DFQATT, CDR2 SNEGSKA (reference sequence). The length of the CDR3 is 15 residues. CDR3 sequence (DNA): TGCAGTGCTAGGAGGGGAACAGGGGGACCTTCACCCCTCCACTTT. Its protein is CSARRGTGGPSPLHF.

Ten or more counts support this clonotype. The gene calls are TRBV11-2 and TRBJ2-7; TRBD2 matches at 7 bases. Unmatched junction bases numbered 6, after V lost 5 bases and J lost 2 bases. The V gene's germline CDR1 is SGHAT and CDR2 FQNNGV. CDR3 length: 14 residues. The CDR3 sequence: CASSAGLPPYEQYF. The CDR3 bases are TGTGCCAGCAGCGCGGGACTACCCCCCTACGAGCAGTACTTC.

This sequence joins TRBV29-1 and TRBJ2-1; 7 positions agree with TRBD1. Losses at the gene ends were 6 bases for V and 0 bases for J; bases not matched to a gene: 11. Germline loops: CDR1 SQVTM, CDR2 ANQGSEA. The CDR3 runs 16 residues. This chain's CDR3 is CSVELGGLSSYNEQFF. CDR3 nucleotide sequence: TGCAGCGTAGAATTAGGGGGCTTGAGCTCCTACAATGAGCAGTTCTTC.